This TCR beta chain was sequenced in a study of T cells in Graves' hyperthyroidism and ophthalmopathy. Study background: Peripheral blood was taken when the disease was first diagnosed, before any treatment began.

Amplification targeted TCR beta CDR3 regions from RNA transcripts. First-round RT-PCR of the TCR CDR3 relied on the HTBI primer set. MiXCR, applied by TCRdb to the multiplex PCR reads, yields one record per CDR3 protein. The data contain 490,000 or so distinct CDR3 sequences, just under 20% of them singletons. This CDR3 has 14 residues. Germline-derived CDR1 and CDR2 are DFQATT and SNEGSKA (reference sequence). The V gene lost 3 bases and the J gene lost 3 bases, with 13 bases spanning the gap. PBMCs stemmed from 10 ml fresh peripheral blood. The sample comprised blood. The source of this sequence is a man aged 35 to 55 with Graves' ophthalmopathy. The rearrangement links TRBV20-1 to TRBJ2-3; D assignment may be TRBD1 or TRBD2 (6 bases each). CDR3 protein: CSARLGGPTDTQYF. The CDR3 DNA is TGCAGTGCTAGGCTTGGGGGGCCGACAGATACGCAGTATTTT.